The source of this TCR beta chain is a study of identical twins (TCRdb year 2016). Regarding the complete study: The study deep-sequenced TCR alpha and beta repertoires from monozygotic twins, unrelated adults of various ages and cord blood to test whether fetal clonotypes persist. To rule out contamination, replicate twin experiments were performed at different times with different library preparation protocols.

The library was generated by 5' RACE. TCRdb records Illumina HiSeq 2000 as the sequencer. A universal primer binding site was added through template switching, and the final cDNA carried a unique molecular identifier so that TCR cDNA molecules could be counted accurately. Specific primers in the conserved constant-segment region were used to synthesize first-strand cDNA for the TCR alpha and beta chains. To control for contamination, every cDNA library carried two barcodes: a SMART-Mk sample barcode plus Illumina barcodes. Two successive PCR steps introduced TruSeq adapter sequences along with Illumina sample barcodes. The Illumina HiSeq platform was used with custom primers to sequence TCR alpha and beta cDNA libraries. In the source study's methods: MiGEC was used to process raw reads and extract unique molecular identifiers, and MiXCR was used to find CDR3 positions. For each individual, recombination models were inferred using an EM algorithm with the repgenHMM and IGoR tools. Shared clonotype analysis was performed with the tcR package in R, normalizing sharing by the product of cloneset sizes. To study raw recombination without the effects of thymic and clonal selection, out-of-frame nonproductive sequences were analyzed. TCRdb ran its own pipeline on the public reads, namely fastp trimming at Q25 and MiXCR clone calling, and kept in-frame beta chains. Records with the same CDR3 protein are collapsed into one entry carrying the most frequent genes and DNA. The V and J calls and clone size come from TCRdb's table, not from the authors' own analysis. The sample records 500,000 to 650,000 distinct CDR3 sequences, under 8.5% of which are singletons. 1.6% of the sample rests with the top ten.

Every donor in the study was a healthy Caucasian. Three pairs of female monozygotic twins, all aged about 18 to 30 years, made up the twin cohort. Peripheral blood mononuclear cells were used as the source from which RNA for TCR libraries was isolated. Results and caveats for the whole study, not just this receptor: Compared with coincidental sharing between unrelated individuals, out-of-frame TCR alpha sequences shared between twins showed an excess of sequences with low generation probability. Fewer insertions were carried by abundant cord blood beta clonotypes; a weaker similar trend was observed in young adult naive repertoires, while no such trend was observed in memory repertoires. Zero-insertion analyses could be partly confounded by invariant T cells such as MAIT and iNKT, though diverse VJ usage argued against such confounding for most clonotypes. Excess twin sharing in beta out-of-frame sequences was weaker because fewer shared sequences lowered the signal-to-noise ratio. In monozygotic twins, recombination models systematically underestimated out-of-frame TCR alpha sharing, but the models matched the sharing seen between unrelated individuals. Because the same donors could not be followed over many years, the conclusions relied on cross-sectional statistical analysis.

This clonotype was observed many times. The antigen it recognizes is unknown. Base-call qualities are not available, and no considerably larger clone is one nucleotide away. CDR3 length: 13 amino acids, cysteine to phenylalanine. Solely the CDR3 DNA is kept, with 39 bases framed from the first base. V is cut by 5 bases and J by 7 bases, and the space between the germline ends is 12 bases. In addition, the sample was reused for a study of yellow fever vaccine responses in identical twins. The second study's authors report: According to the authors, the vaccine-induced T cell response in identical twins seemed to be partly convergent and partly specific to each individual. Focusing on identical twins, the study followed the T cell clones that responded to the vaccine, and did so with precision.

The clonotype was recovered from a woman between 18 and 29 years old in good health. The rearrangement combines TRBV12-3 or TRBV12-4 with TRBJ2-1; TRBD2 could be the D gene, as 5 bases match. Input material: PBMCs. The sequenced DNA is TGTGCCAGCAGTCCACGGACTCCTAATGAGCAGTTCTTC. This gives the protein CASSPRTPNEQFF.